This entry describes one TCR beta chain. The antigen is not known. Some clones are missing from TCRdb's copy, which holds only in-frame ones; the method was immunoSEQ multiplex PCR. This sample carries some 130,000 clones, around 84% of them seen once, and the ten largest clones take around 3.3%. This specimen comes from a study of cytotoxic CD8 clonotypes in ibrutinib-treated CLL. The overall study: The patients, some 12 relapsed/refractory and fewer than 16 treatment-naive, included fewer than 18 who were IGHV unmutated. On average, over 90,000 productive rearrangements and 255,043 productive templates per sample. Study-level points and caveats: Among the clonotypes, public ones were uncommon and contracted or held stable on treatment. Sustained-remission and progressing patients had unequal sampling times.

The CDR3 totals 16 residues. V was clipped by 7 bases and J by 1 base, with 19 bases between them. Germline V gives CDR1 SEHNR, CDR2 FQNEAQ (reference sequence). Sequencing was performed on PBMCs, taken after 24 months of ibrutinib treatment. V is TRBV7-9 and J is TRBJ1-2, with a weak D call TRBD1 (6 bases). This clonotype was sampled from a human donor with chronic lymphocytic leukemia. This CDR3 is CASNRIGTNYNYGYTF. In nucleotides, the CDR3 is TGTGCCAGCAACCGAATAGGGACAAATTATAACTATGGCTACACCTTC.